Listed here are 11 T cell receptor beta chains from one sample, sequenced in a study of CD8 T cells in Susac syndrome. The RNA, about 0.5 to 1 ug, was put through reverse transcription using random hexamers. TCRdb recomputed calls from the immunoSEQ multiplex PCR reads with MiXCR, one row per CDR3 protein. In the table there are about 200,000 distinct CDR3 sequences, 90% to 95% of which are singletons. The source material was CD4+ T cells from PBMCs. These receptor sequences come from a human donor with Susac syndrome.

As DNA, the CDR3 is TGCAGTGCTAGCCAGGACTCCTACGAGCAGTACTTC. Protein: CSASQDSYEQYF. The V gene is TRBV20-1, the J gene TRBJ2-7; D remains ambiguous. V was trimmed by 3 bases and J by 0 bases, leaving 6 bases between them. The CDR3 contains 12 residues. Germline V gene sequence: CDR1 DFQATT, CDR2 SNEGSKA (reference sequence).

This clonotype was recorded only once. The chain recombines TRBV20-1 with TRBJ2-7, with D possibly matching TRBD1 (6 bases). V was pared by 2 bases and J by 1 base, with 12 bases between. Germline CDR1 and CDR2: DFQATT and SNEGSKA (reference sequence). CDR3 size: 14 residues. The CDR3 loop is CSARSTGKSYEQYF. For the CDR3, the DNA is TGCAGTGCTAGATCCACAGGGAAATCCTACGAGCAGTACTTC.

The genes are TRBV20-1 and TRBJ1-6; D possibly corresponds to TRBD1 (6 bases). With 4 bases removed from V and 4 bases from J, the gap between germline ends came to 14 bases. This CDR3 is 15 amino acids long. Germline-derived CDR1 and CDR2 are DFQATT and SNEGSKA (reference sequence). The CDR3 region is CSATRDRLYNSPLHF. The CDR3 DNA reads TGCAGTGCTACTAGAGACAGGTTATATAATTCACCCCTCCACTTT.

CDR3: CASSFTTSGNDEQFF. CDR3 in DNA: TGCGCCAGCAGCTTCACGACTAGCGGGAATGACGAGCAGTTCTTC. This chain connects TRBV5-1 to TRBJ2-1; 11 bases are shared with TRBD2. V shed 2 bases and J 10 bases; nucleotides not matched to a gene: 8. CDR3 length equals 15 residues. CDR1 is SGHRS and CDR2 is YFSETQ in the germline V gene.

The rearrangement joins TRBV6-5 to TRBJ1-4; TRBD1 might be the D (6 bases). The germline V gene encodes CDR1 MNHEY and CDR2 SVGAGI. Trimming left V 5 bases short and J 5 bases short, with 12 bases between. The CDR3 has 14 residues. CDR3 sequence: CASSRTAINEKLFF. CDR3 DNA sequence: TGTGCCAGCAGTCGGACAGCGATCAATGAAAAACTGTTTTTT.

The rearrangement links TRBV5-1 to TRBJ2-5, with 14 bases fitting TRBD2. The CDR3 has 15 amino acids. Losses at the gene ends were 5 bases for V and 5 bases for J; bases not matched to a gene: 5. The germline gives CDR1 SGHRS, CDR2 YFSETQ. Written as DNA, the CDR3 is TGCGCCAGCAGAGGACTAGCGGGAGGTGAGGAGACCCAGTACTTC. It codes for CASRGLAGGEETQYF.

The V gene is TRBV28, the J gene TRBJ1-2; TRBD1 matches at 10 bases. From germline, CDR1 is MDHEN and CDR2 SYDVKM. The CDR3 covers 16 residues. After removal of 2 bases from V and 7 bases from J, the junction contained 10 bases not matched to a gene. CDR3 amino acids: CASSLRSTGGFRGYTF. The CDR3 DNA sequence: TGTGCCAGCAGTTTAAGGTCGACAGGGGGCTTTCGTGGCTACACCTTC.

The chain carries TRBV28 and TRBJ1-5; 8 positions match TRBD1. The ends lost 5 bases at V and 3 bases at J; junction bases unmatched: 6. Germline V gene lookup returns CDR1 MDHEN and CDR2 SYDVKM. CDR3 length: 15 residues. The CDR3 sequence: CASSLLQGDNQPQHF. CDR3 DNA: TGTGCCAGCAGTCTCTTACAGGGGGACAATCAGCCCCAGCATTTT.

V usage is TRBV5-4 and J usage is TRBJ2-6, with TRBD1 identical over 8 bases. This CDR3 comprises 17 residues. CDR1 is SGHNT and CDR2 is YYREEE in the germline V gene (reference sequence). J was trimmed by 9 bases and V by 1 base; bases with no gene match: 12. DNA for the CDR3: TGTGCCAGCAGCTTGTTTGGCGGACAGGGAAGGGGCAACGTCCTGACTTTC. Amino acid sequence: CASSLFGGQGRGNVLTF.

This clonotype appeared a single time. This chain connects TRBV12-3 or TRBV12-4 to TRBJ1-4; 7 bases are a match to TRBD1. The CDR3 covers 15 residues. The V gene end was trimmed by 5 bases and the J gene end by 3 bases; junction bases not matched to a gene: 6. For the CDR3, the DNA is TGTGCCAGCAGTCCGACGACAGGGCCTAATGAAAAACTGTTTTTT. It translates to CASSPTTGPNEKLFF.

This chain connects TRBV20-1 to TRBJ2-7, with D perhaps TRBD2 (5 bases). CDR1 and CDR2 (germline): DFQATT, SNEGSKA (reference sequence). Trimming took off 3 bases at V and 5 bases at J, with 14 bases between the two ends. This CDR3 contains 13 residues. The CDR3 protein is CSASAPTGDEQYF. The CDR3 coding sequence is TGCAGTGCTAGTGCCCCTACCGGGGACGAGCAGTACTTC.